What follows is one TCR beta chain and its context. Its antigen is unknown. The sample is drawn from a study of CD8 T cells in Susac syndrome. Notes on the study in general: The study's TCR sequencing and HLA analysis drew on a certain number of individuals. That number was acknowledged as relatively small.

RNA totalling roughly 0.45 to 1 ug underwent reverse transcription with random hexamers. TCRdb re-derived calls from the immunoSEQ multiplex PCR reads in MiXCR, one entry per CDR3 protein. The table has some 160,000 distinct CDR3 sequences, around 96% seen once. CDR1 SQVTM and CDR2 ANQGSEA come from the germline V gene. There are 14 residues in the CDR3. V gave up 1 base and J gave up 5 bases, with 15 bases separating them. The J gene is TRBJ2-7, the V gene TRBV29-1; TRBD2 is a possible D gene (6 bases). Source material: CD8+ T cells from PBMCs. The TCR was taken from a human donor with multiple sclerosis. The CDR3 is CSVEVVGGRDEQYF. CDR3 in DNA: TGCAGCGTTGAAGTGGTCGGGGGACGGGACGAGCAGTACTTC.